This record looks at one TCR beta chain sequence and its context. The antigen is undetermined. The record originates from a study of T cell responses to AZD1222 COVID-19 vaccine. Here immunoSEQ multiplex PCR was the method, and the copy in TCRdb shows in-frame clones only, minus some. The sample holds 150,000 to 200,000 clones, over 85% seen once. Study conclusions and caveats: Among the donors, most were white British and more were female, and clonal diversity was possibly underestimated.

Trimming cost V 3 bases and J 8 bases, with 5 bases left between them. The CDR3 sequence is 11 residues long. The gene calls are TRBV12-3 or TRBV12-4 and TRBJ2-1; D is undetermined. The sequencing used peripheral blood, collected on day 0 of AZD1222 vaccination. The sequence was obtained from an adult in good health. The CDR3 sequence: CASSLVDEQFF. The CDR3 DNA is TGTGCCAGCAGTTTGGTCGATGAGCAGTTCTTC.